This TCR beta chain was sequenced in a study of human T cells and chemical hapten exposure. In the study overall: Among samples, TCR yields varied mainly because of small differences in pooled library volume.

Findings and limits, study-wide: It should be noted that donors had alopecia, so their immune response may differ from healthy people's.

The time point was: patch test 1, 2 weeks after DPC sensitization. Treatment described: therapeutic diphenylcyclopropenone sensitization with weekly scalp DPC. Non-pregnant alopecia patients aged 18 to 70, suitable for DPC therapy. MiXCR was run by TCRdb on the RACE reads, yielding one entry per CDR3 protein. The sample contains 180,000 or so distinct CDR3 sequences, around 15% of which appear only once. Germline lookup yields CDR1 MNHEY and CDR2 SVGEGT. The CDR3 totals 16 residues. Trimming removed 6 bases from V and 10 bases from J, with 25 bases in between. There are a few counts of this clonotype. Its antigen is not known.

J is TRBJ2-1 and V is TRBV6-2 or TRBV6-3; D possibly corresponds to TRBD2 (6 bases). This sample comprised whole blood, obtained in connection with sensitization to the hapten diphenylcyclopropenone (DPC). This clonotype originated in a woman aged 25 to 45 with alopecia areata. Some clones in this sample may be carry-over from other donors' samples. In nucleotides, the CDR3 is TGTGCCAGCAGCCATCCCACTAGCACGGGCCACTGGGAGCAGTTCTTC. Translation gives CASSHPTSTGHWEQFF.